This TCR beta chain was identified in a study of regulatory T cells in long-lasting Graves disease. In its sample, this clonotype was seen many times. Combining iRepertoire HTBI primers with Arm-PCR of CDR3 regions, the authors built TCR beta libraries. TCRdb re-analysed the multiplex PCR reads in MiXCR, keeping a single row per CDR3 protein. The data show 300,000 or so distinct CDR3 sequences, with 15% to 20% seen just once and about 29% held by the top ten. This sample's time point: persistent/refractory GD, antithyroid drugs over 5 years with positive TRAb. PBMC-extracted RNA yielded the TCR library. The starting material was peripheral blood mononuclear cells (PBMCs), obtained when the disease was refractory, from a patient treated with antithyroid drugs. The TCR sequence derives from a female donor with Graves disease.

The CDR3 DNA reads as TGTGCCAGCAGTTTACGACAGTTTAGCAATCAGCCCCAGCATTTT. Its translation: CASSLRQFSNQPQHF. This chain links TRBV27 with TRBJ1-5; tentatively, D is TRBD1 (5 bases). V lost 2 bases, J lost 0 bases, and 8 bases lay in between. The CDR3 loop spans 15 amino acids. Looked up from germline, CDR1 is MNHEY and CDR2 is SMNVEV (reference sequence).